One and the same sample provided the 8 T cell receptor beta chains below, sequenced in a study of shared clonotypes between healthy human individuals. Here immunoSEQ multiplex PCR was the method, and the copy in TCRdb shows in-frame clones only, minus some. This sample yields about 1.4 million clones, of which around 97% are seen a single time; more than 0.9% belongs to the top ten. Sequenced: naive CD4+ T cells sorted from blood. Sample subset: CD45RA+ positively selected. These receptors were collected from a man aged 30 to 45 in good health.

V usage is TRBV5-5 and J usage is TRBJ1-1; D is ambiguous. Germline assignment: CDR1 SGHKS and CDR2 YYEKEE (reference sequence). Deletions cut 2 bases from V and 1 base from J, with 12 bases between. The CDR3 spans 15 residues. CDR3: CASSFLVWGNTEAFF. CDR3 sequence (DNA): TGTGCCAGCAGCTTTTTGGTATGGGGGAACACTGAAGCTTTCTTT.

The rearrangement links TRBV6-5 to TRBJ2-7; 7 bases match TRBD1. With 0 bases clipped from V and 6 bases from J, the junction kept 5 bases outside the gene matches. The CDR3 is made up of 14 amino acids. Per germline, CDR1 MNHEY and CDR2 SVGAGI. CDR3 protein: CASSYSGTAAEQYF. CDR3 sequence (DNA): TGTGCCAGCAGTTACTCGGGGACAGCTGCCGAGCAGTACTTC.

This clone was observed a few times. This rearrangement joins TRBV2 to TRBJ1-1; unclear D gene. V was cut by 6 bases and J by 4 bases, with 9 bases left in between. CDR3 length equals 12 residues. Looked up from germline, CDR1 is SNHLY and CDR2 is FYNNEI. The CDR3 DNA reads as TGTGCCAGCAGGAGACTTGTCACTGAAGCTTTCTTT. This translates into CASRRLVTEAFF.

V and J are TRBV30 and TRBJ2-7; D is undetermined. V was cut by 0 bases and J by 3 bases, with 9 bases left in between. Germline V gene sequence: CDR1 GTSNPN, CDR2 SVGIG (reference sequence). The CDR3 is 13 residues long. CDR3 sequence (DNA): TGTGCCTGGAGTGTGGGTGGGATCTACGAGCAGTACTTC. Translation: CAWSVGGIYEQYF.

The chain couples TRBV11-2 to TRBJ2-3; a weak D match, TRBD1 (6 bases). From germline, CDR1 is SGHAT and CDR2 FQNNGV. The CDR3 has 16 amino acids. V was shortened by 6 bases and J by 2 bases, with 18 bases between the two germline ends. The CDR3 DNA sequence: TGTGCCAGCAGAAGGAGCAACAGGGACCTCACAGATACGCAGTATTTT. This sequence encodes CASRRSNRDLTDTQYF.

The CDR3 loop reads CATSDRYGYTF. The CDR3, as DNA: TGTGCCACCAGCGATAGATATGGCTACACCTTC. The chain has TRBV15 and TRBJ1-2, with D hard to call. Trimming pared 5 bases from V and 5 bases from J, leaving 6 bases between. CDR3 size: 11 residues. Germline V gene data show CDR1 as LNHNV and CDR2 as YYDKDF (reference sequence).

This clone is a singleton in its sample. This chain links TRBV27 with TRBJ2-5; D is perhaps TRBD2 (5 bases). Trimming removed 1 base at V and 11 bases at J, with 8 bases between. CDR3 length: 11 amino acids. Per germline, CDR1 MNHEY and CDR2 SMNVEV (reference sequence). The CDR3 loop is CASSLLGVQYF. CDR3 nucleotide sequence: TGTGCCAGCAGTTTATTGGGAGTGCAGTACTTC.

This chain uses TRBV12-5 with TRBJ2-7; 10 bases are shared with TRBD1. The CDR3 is 14 residues long. Germline V CDR1 and CDR2: LGHNT, FRNRAP. V lost 7 bases to trimming and J lost 6 bases; unmatched junction nucleotides: 9. This CDR3 reads CASDPGQGLGEQYF. CDR3 sequence (DNA): TGTGCTAGTGACCCGGGACAGGGGTTAGGCGAGCAGTACTTC. Variable domain in full (rest from reference TRBV12-5 and TRBJ2-7): DARVTQTPRHKVTEMGQEVTMRCQPILGHNTVFWYRQTMMQGLELLAYFRNRAPLDDSGMPKDRFSAEMPDATLATLKIQPSEPRDSAVYFCASDPGQGLGEQYFGPGTRLTVT.